This T cell receptor beta chain was sequenced during a study of CD8 T cells in Susac syndrome. Random-hexamer reverse transcription was applied to roughly 0.5 to 1 ug RNA. An immunoSEQ multiplex PCR generated amplified TCR beta CDR3 products spanning 54 Vbeta and 13 Jbeta. TCRdb ran MiXCR on the immunoSEQ multiplex PCR reads and lists one entry per CDR3 protein. This repertoire shows roughly 170,000 distinct CDR3 sequences, 93% found once; its top ten account for more than 0.08%. TCR beta from blood CD8+ and CD4+ T cells was sequenced. Multiple sclerosis controls were treatment-naive patients with stable or active relapsing-remitting disease. CD8+ and CD4+ T cells were negatively isolated; TEMRA cells were FACS-enriched. Trimming cost V 3 bases and J 7 bases, with 10 bases left between them. The germline CDR1 and CDR2 sequences are WSHSY and SAAADI. The CDR3 spans 13 residues.

The origin of this receptor is a human donor with multiple sclerosis. The V and J genes are TRBV10-2 and TRBJ1-5; no clear D gene. The sequenced sample was CD4+ T cells from PBMCs. The DNA of the CDR3 is TGCGCCAGCAGTGACCTTGGAGGCCAGCCCCAGCATTTT. Amino acids: CASSDLGGQPQHF.